A single sample gave rise to the 6 T cell receptor beta chains below, sequenced in a study of cytomegalovirus exposure and HLA in healthy donors. PCR used 60 Vbeta primers and 13 Jbeta primers. Assay used: immunoSEQ multiplex PCR; TCRdb lists only in-frame clones, some missing. The sample shows some 200,000 clones, more than 60% of them seen only once. Sample: PBMCs. Receptors originate from a man aged 40-49 years in good health and CMV-seronegative.

This clone was seen more than once but under ten times. J is TRBJ2-3 and V is TRBV5-8; weak D call: TRBD2 (5 bases). Germline CDR1 SGHTS, CDR2 YDEGEE. The CDR3 consists of 15 residues. The germline V and J ends were trimmed by 1 base and 1 base, with 10 bases remaining between them. Here the CDR3 reads CASSLLSRGTDTQYF. CDR3 bases: TGTGCCAGCAGCTTGTTATCGAGGGGCACAGATACGCAGTATTTT.

This clone has just a few counts. This chain uses TRBV4-2 with TRBJ2-2, with a tentative D call TRBD1 (5 bases). Germline CDR1 reads LGHNA; CDR2 reads YNFKEQ. There are 17 residues in the CDR3. The V gene lost 6 bases and the J gene lost 4 bases, with 21 bases spanning the gap. This CDR3 reads CASRPGHTGEPTGELFF. CDR3 coding DNA: TGTGCCAGCAGGCCAGGCCATACAGGAGAGCCCACCGGGGAGCTGTTTTTT.

This rearrangement joins TRBV9 to TRBJ2-7; 10 bases align to TRBD2. CDR1 is SGDLS and CDR2 is YYNGEE in the germline V gene. Trimming removed 3 bases from V and 5 bases from J; junction bases left unmatched: 8. The CDR3 has 15 amino acids. The CDR3 DNA is TGTGCCAGCAGCGCCCCTAGCGGGAGAGTCGACGAGCAGTACTTC. It translates to CASSAPSGRVDEQYF.

The rearrangement links TRBV5-1 to TRBJ1-6; D is possibly TRBD1 (5 bases). Germline-derived CDR1 and CDR2 are SGHRS and YFSETQ. This CDR3 spans 15 amino acids. V dropped 0 bases and J dropped 7 bases, with 11 bases sitting between them. CDR3 protein: CASSLVLGENSPLHF. DNA for the CDR3: TGCGCCAGCAGCTTGGTTTTAGGGGAAAATTCACCCCTCCACTTT.

This chain links TRBV6-6 with TRBJ1-1; TRBD1 might be the D (5 bases). Germline CDR1 MNHNY, CDR2 SVGAGI (reference sequence). The ends were cut back, 5 bases at V and 3 bases at J, with 19 bases in the middle. The CDR3 consists of 16 residues. CDR3 sequence: CASSTLPRGSYTEAFF. The CDR3 DNA reads TGTGCCAGCAGTACCCTCCCAAGGGGATCGTACACTGAAGCTTTCTTT.

This chain links TRBV5-4 with TRBJ2-1; weak D call: TRBD2 (6 bases). Germline V CDR1 and CDR2: SGHNT, YYREEE (reference sequence). The CDR3 extends over 16 amino acids. V lost 4 bases and J 6 bases, leaving 20 bases between the germline ends. The CDR3 here is CASSPLSPSVVNEQFF. In DNA, the CDR3 is TGTGCCAGCAGCCCCCTTTCTCCTAGCGTGGTCAATGAGCAGTTCTTC.